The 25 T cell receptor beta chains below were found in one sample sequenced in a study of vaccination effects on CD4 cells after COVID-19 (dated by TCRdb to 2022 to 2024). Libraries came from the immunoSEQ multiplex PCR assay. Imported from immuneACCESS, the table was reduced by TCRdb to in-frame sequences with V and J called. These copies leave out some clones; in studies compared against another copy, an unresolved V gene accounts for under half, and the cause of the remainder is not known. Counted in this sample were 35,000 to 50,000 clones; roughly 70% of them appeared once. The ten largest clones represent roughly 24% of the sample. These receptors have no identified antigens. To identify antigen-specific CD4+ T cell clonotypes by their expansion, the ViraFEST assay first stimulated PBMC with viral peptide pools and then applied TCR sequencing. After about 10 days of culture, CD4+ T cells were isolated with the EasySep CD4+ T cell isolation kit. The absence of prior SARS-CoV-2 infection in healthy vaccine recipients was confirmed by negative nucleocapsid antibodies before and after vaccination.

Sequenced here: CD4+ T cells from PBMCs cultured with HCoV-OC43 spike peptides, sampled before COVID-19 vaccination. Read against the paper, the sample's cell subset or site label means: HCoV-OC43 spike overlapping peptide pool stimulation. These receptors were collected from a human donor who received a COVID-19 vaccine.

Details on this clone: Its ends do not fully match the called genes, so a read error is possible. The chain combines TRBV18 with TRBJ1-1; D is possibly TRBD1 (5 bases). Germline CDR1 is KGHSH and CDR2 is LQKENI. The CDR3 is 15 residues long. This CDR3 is CASSAPGGRNTEAFF. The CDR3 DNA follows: TGTGCCAGCTCAGCACCGGGGGGTAGGAACACTGAAGCTTTCTTT.

The CDR3 DNA sequence: TGCGCCAGCAGCGCATCACCTTTGACAGGGCCCGAGCAGTACTTC. Amino acids: CASSASPLTGPEQYF. The chain recombines TRBV5-1 with TRBJ2-7, with 7 bases that match TRBD1. The germline V gene has CDR1 SGHRS and CDR2 YFSETQ. With V trimmed by 4 bases and J by 6 bases, 13 bases remained unmatched. The CDR3 loop spans 15 amino acids.

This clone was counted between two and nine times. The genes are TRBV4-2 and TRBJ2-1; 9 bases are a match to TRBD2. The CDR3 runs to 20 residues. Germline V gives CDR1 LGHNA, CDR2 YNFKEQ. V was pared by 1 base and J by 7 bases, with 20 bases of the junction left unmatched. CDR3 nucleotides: TGTGCCAGCAGCCAAGCCCCGTGGAGTAGCGGGGGCCCAACTCCAAATGAGCAGTTCTTC. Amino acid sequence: CASSQAPWSSGGPTPNEQFF.

CDR3 sequence (DNA): TGTGCCAGTAGCTCAATCAGCCTTACGCAGTATTTT. Its translation: CASSSISLTQYF. The V call is TRBV19, the J call TRBJ2-3; unclear D gene. In germline, CDR1 is LNHDA, CDR2 SQIVND (reference sequence). This CDR3 region has 12 residues. Deletions cut 6 bases from V and 8 bases from J, with 12 bases between.

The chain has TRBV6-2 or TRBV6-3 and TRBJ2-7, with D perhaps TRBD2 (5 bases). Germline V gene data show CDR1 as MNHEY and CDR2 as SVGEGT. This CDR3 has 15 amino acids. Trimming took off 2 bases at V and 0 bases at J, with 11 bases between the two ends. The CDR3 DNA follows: TGTGCCAGCAGTTACGCAGGAGGATTCTCCTACGAGCAGTACTTC. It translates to CASSYAGGFSYEQYF.

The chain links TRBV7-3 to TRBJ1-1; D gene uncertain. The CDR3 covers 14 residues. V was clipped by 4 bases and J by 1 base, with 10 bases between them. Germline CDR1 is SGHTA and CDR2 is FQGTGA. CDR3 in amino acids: CASSSGLPNTEAFF. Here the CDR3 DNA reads TGTGCCAGCAGCTCCGGACTGCCGAACACTGAAGCTTTCTTT.

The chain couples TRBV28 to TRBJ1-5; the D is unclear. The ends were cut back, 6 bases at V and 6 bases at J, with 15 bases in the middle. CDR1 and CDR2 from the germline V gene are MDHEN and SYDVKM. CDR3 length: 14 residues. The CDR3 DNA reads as TGTGCCAGCAGCATTGGGATTGGTTCTCAGCCCCAGCATTTT. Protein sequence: CASSIGIGSQPQHF.

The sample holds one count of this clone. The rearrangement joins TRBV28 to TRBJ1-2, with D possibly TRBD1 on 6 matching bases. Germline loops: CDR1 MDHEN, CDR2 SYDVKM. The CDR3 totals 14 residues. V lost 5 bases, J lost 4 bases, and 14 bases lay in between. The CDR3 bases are TGTGCCAGCAGTATAACGGGACACATCTATGGCTACACCTTC. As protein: CASSITGHIYGYTF.

The DNA for the CDR3 is TGTGCCTGGAGTGTACGGGGGAGCTCCTACAATGAGCAGTTCTTC. This translates into CAWSVRGSSYNEQFF. The chain is built from TRBV30 and TRBJ2-1, with a possible D match to TRBD2 (6 bases). Germline CDR1 reads GTSNPN; CDR2 reads SVGIG (reference sequence). V was trimmed by 0 bases and J by 0 bases, leaving 9 bases between them. The CDR3 has 15 residues.

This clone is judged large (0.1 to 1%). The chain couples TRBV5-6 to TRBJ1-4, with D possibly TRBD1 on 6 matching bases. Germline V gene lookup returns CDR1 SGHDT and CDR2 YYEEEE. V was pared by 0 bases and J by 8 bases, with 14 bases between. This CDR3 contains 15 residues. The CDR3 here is CASSLGDQGQEKLFF. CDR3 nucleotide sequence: TGTGCCAGCAGCTTGGGGGATCAGGGGCAGGAAAAACTGTTTTTT.

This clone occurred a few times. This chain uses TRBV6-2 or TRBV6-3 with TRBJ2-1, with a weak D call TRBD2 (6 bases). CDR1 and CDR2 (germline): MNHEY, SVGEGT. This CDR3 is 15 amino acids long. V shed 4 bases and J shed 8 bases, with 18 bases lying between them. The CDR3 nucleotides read TGTGCCAGCAGTTCGGAGGGCTTTCGGTTGGATGAGCAGTTCTTC. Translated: CASSSEGFRLDEQFF.

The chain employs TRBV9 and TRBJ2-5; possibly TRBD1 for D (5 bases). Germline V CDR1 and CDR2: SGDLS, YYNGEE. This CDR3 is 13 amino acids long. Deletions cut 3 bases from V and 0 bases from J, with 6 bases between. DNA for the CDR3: TGTGCCAGCAGCGCAGGGTACCAAGAGACCCAGTACTTC. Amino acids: CASSAGYQETQYF.

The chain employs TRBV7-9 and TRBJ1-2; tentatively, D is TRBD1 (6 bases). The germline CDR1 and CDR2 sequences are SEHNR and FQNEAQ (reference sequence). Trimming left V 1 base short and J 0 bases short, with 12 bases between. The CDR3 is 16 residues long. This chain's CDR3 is CASSLDPGHSNYGYTF. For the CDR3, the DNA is TGTGCCAGCAGCTTAGATCCGGGACATTCTAACTATGGCTACACCTTC.

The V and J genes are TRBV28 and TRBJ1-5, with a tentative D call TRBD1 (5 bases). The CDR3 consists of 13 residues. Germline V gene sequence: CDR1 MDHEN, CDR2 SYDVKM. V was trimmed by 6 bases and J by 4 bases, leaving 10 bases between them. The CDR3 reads CASRRGGNQPQHF. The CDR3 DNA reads TGTGCCAGCAGGCGGGGCGGGAATCAGCCCCAGCATTTT.

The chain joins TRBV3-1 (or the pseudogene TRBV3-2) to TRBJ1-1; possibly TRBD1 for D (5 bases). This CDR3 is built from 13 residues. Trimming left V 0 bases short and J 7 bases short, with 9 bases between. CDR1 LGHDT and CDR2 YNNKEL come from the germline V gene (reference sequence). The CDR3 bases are TGTGCCAGCAGCCAAGATCCCAGGGATGAAGCTTTCTTT. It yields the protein CASSQDPRDEAFF.

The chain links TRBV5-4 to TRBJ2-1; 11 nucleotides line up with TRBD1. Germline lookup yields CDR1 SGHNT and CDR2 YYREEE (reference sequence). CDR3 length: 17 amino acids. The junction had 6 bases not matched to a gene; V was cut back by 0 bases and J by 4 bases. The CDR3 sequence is CASSLAGGTGGYNEQFF. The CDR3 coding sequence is TGTGCCAGCAGCTTGGCGGGGGGGACAGGGGGATACAATGAGCAGTTCTTC.

Here the CDR3 reads CASGNLNQPQHF. The CDR3 DNA reads as TGTGCCAGCGGGAATCTCAATCAGCCCCAGCATTTT. J is TRBJ1-5 and V is TRBV6-5; no firm D call. Germline CDR1 is MNHEY and CDR2 is SVGAGI. The V and J ends lost 8 bases and 3 bases respectively, with 8 bases between them. This CDR3 is 12 amino acids long.

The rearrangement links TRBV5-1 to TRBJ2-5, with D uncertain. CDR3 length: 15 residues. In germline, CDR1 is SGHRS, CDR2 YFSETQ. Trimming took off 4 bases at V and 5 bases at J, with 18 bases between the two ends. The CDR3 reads CASSIGWGTVETQYF. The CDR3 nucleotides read TGCGCCAGCAGCATCGGATGGGGAACGGTGGAGACCCAGTACTTC. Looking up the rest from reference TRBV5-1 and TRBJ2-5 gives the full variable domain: KAGVTQTPRYLIKTRGQQVTLSCSPISGHRSVSWYQQTPGQGLQFLFEYFSETQRNKGNFPGRFSGRQFSNSRSEMNVSTLELGDSALYLCASSIGWGTVETQYFGPGTRLLVL.

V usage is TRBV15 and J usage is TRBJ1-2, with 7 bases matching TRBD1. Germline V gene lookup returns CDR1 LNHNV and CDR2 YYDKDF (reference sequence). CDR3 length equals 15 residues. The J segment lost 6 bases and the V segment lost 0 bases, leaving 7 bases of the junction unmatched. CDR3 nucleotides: TGTGCCACCAGCAGAGATAGGACAGGTCGGGATGGCTACACCTTC. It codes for CATSRDRTGRDGYTF.

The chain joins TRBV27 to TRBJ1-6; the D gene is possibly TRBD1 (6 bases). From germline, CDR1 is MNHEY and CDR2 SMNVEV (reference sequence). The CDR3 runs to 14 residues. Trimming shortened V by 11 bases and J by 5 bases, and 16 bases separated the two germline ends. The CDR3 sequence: CASRDILDNSPLHF. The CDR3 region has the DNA TGTGCCTCCCGGGACATCCTCGATAATTCACCCCTCCACTTT.

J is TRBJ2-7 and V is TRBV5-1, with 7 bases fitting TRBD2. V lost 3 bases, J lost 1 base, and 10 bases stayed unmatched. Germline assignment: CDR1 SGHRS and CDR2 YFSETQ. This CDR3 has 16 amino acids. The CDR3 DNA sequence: TGCGCCAGCAGCTGGGGGGGGATCAGGTCATCCTACGAGCAGTACTTC. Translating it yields CASSWGGIRSSYEQYF.

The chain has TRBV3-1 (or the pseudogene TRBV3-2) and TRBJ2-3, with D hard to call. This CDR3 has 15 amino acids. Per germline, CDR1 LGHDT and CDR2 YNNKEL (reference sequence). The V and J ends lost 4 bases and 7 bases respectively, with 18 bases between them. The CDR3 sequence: CASSPRASKSNTQYF. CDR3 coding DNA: TGTGCCAGCAGCCCCCGGGCTAGTAAGTCAAATACGCAGTATTTT.

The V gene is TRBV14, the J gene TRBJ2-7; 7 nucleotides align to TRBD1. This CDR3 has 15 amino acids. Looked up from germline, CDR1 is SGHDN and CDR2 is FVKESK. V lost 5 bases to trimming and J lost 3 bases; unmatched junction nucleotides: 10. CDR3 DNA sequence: TGTGCCAGCAGCGGGGGACAGTACGGAATCTACGAGCAGTACTTC. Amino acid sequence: CASSGGQYGIYEQYF.

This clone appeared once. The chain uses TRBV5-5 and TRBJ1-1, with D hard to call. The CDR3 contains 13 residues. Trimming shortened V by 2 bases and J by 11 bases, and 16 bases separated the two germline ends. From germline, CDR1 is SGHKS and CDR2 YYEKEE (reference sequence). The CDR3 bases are TGTGCCAGCAGCTTCCCCGGGCCCGGGCTTGCTTTCTTT. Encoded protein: CASSFPGPGLAFF.

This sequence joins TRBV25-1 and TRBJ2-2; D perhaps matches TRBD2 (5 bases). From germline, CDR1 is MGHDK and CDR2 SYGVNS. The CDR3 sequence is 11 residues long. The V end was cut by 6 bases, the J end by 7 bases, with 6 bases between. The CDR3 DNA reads TGTGCCAGCAGCGCGGGCGGGGAGCTGTTTTTT. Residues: CASSAGGELFF.